This T cell receptor beta chain was documented in a study of patients and donors after allogeneic stem cell transplantation. MiXCR, run by TCRdb on the RT-PCR reads, gives a single entry per CDR3 protein. The sample contains 150,000 to 200,000 distinct CDR3 sequences, 40% to 45% of which appear only once. Germline lookup yields CDR1 LGHNA and CDR2 YSLEER. V dropped 4 bases and J dropped 6 bases, with 12 bases sitting between them. The CDR3 runs 13 residues. Many counts were recorded for this clonotype. The rearrangement links TRBV4-3 to TRBJ1-2; D uncertain. The receptor was derived from a human donor who was either an allogeneic HSCT recipient or a stem cell or donor lymphocyte infusion donor (not recorded which). It is not recorded whose cells these are; they may come from a transplant donor. Sequenced sample: blood, either unsorted or a sorted T cell fraction (not recorded which). CDR3 sequence: CASSPDREDGYTF. The DNA of the CDR3 is TGCGCCAGCAGCCCGGACCGGGAGGATGGCTACACCTTC.